These T cell receptor beta chains were read from a single sample in a study of human T cells and chemical hapten exposure. TCRdb used MiXCR to reprocess the RACE reads, holding one entry per CDR3 protein. The sample consists of around 250,000 distinct CDR3 sequences, 7% to 10% of them appearing once. The sample in question was whole blood, obtained in connection with sensitization to the hapten diphenylcyclopropenone (DPC). Receptors were obtained from a woman aged 40 to 50 with alopecia areata. Some clones in this sample may be carry-over from other donors' samples. CDR3s include the opening cysteine and the closing phenylalanine or tryptophan. The D gene is left open where the match is weak. Only some rows state a clone size, as once, few, many or a class for expanded clones.

CDR3aa	CDR3nt	d_gene	abundance	v_gene	j_gene
CASSLGLPTDTQYF	TGTGCCAGCAGCCTCGGACTACCCACAGATACGCAGTATTTT	.	.	TRBV11-3	TRBJ2-3
CATSEPLSGYTF	TGTGCCACCAGTGAACCCCTTTCTGGCTACACCTTC	.	.	TRBV24-1	TRBJ1-2
CASSFLQGAEAFF	TGTGCCAGCAGTTTCCTACAGGGTGCTGAAGCTTTCTTT	.	few	TRBV6-5	TRBJ1-1
CASSPPGLRYEQYF	TGTGCCAGCAGCCCCCCGGGACTCCGCTACGAGCAGTACTTC	.	many	TRBV7-2	TRBJ2-7
CAWSGFGEKLFF	TGTGCCTGGAGTGGTTTTGGCGAAAAACTGTTTTTT	.	many	TRBV30	TRBJ1-4
CASSLGFNVPEQYF	TGCGCCAGCAGCTTGGGATTCAACGTGCCCGAGCAGTACTTC	.	.	TRBV5-1	TRBJ2-7
CASSPFEGARTDTQYF	TGTGCCAGCAGCCCTTTCGAGGGGGCGCGGACAGATACGCAGTATTTT	TRBD1	.	TRBV14	TRBJ2-3
CSARDTGVPLHF	TGCAGTGCTAGAGACACAGGGGTACCCCTCCACTTT	TRBD1	.	TRBV20-1	TRBJ1-6
CSVAQQGLVHEQYF	TGCAGCGTTGCCCAACAGGGGTTGGTACACGAGCAGTACTTC	TRBD1	.	TRBV29-1	TRBJ2-7
CASSRTGGDGYTF	TGTGCCAGCAGTAGGACTGGGGGAGATGGCTACACCTTC	.	few	TRBV6-6	TRBJ1-2
CASTRGTYEQYF	TGTGCCAGCACCAGGGGCACCTACGAGCAGTACTTC	.	few	TRBV28	TRBJ2-7
CASSPASTGPNTEAFF	TGTGCCAGCTCACCAGCTTCGACAGGGCCGAACACTGAAGCTTTCTTT	TRBD1	few	TRBV18	TRBJ1-1
CASSLETGGGGEQFF	TGTGCCAGCAGCTTAGAAACGGGGGGCGGCGGTGAGCAGTTCTTC	.	.	TRBV11-2	TRBJ2-1
CASSPPWDTEAFF	TGTGCCAGCTCACCACCGTGGGACACTGAAGCTTTCTTT	.	.	TRBV18	TRBJ1-1
CASSLTSNTGYNEQFF	TGCGCCAGCAGCTTGACTAGCAATACGGGCTACAATGAGCAGTTCTTC	.	.	TRBV5-1	TRBJ2-1
CSASYPPTSLTEAFF	TGCAGTGCTAGTTATCCCCCCACCTCACTCACTGAAGCTTTCTTT	.	few	TRBV20-1	TRBJ1-1
CAISDSGVRYEQYF	TGTGCCATCAGTGATTCAGGAGTAAGGTACGAGCAGTACTTC	.	few	TRBV10-3	TRBJ2-7
CASSRRGSPGGYTF	TGTGCCAGCAGCCGCAGGGGCAGCCCGGGGGGCTACACCTTC	.	.	TRBV7-8	TRBJ1-2
CASSLTLSYEQYF	TGTGCCAGCAGCTTGACTCTCTCCTACGAGCAGTACTTC	.	few	TRBV5-6	TRBJ2-7
CASSLDPGQGDTEAFF	TGTGCCAGCAGCTTAGATCCCGGACAGGGGGACACTGAAGCTTTCTTT	TRBD1	.	TRBV11-2	TRBJ1-1
CASGVASYKQYF	TGTGCCAGCGGCGTCGCCTCATATAAGCAGTACTTC	.	.	TRBV28	TRBJ2-7
CATSRDRTGGPTDTQYF	TGTGCCACCAGCAGAGACAGGACAGGGGGCCCCACAGATACGCAGTATTTT	TRBD1	.	TRBV15	TRBJ2-3
CSARGDASSYNEQFF	TGCAGTGCTAGAGGGGACGCCAGCTCCTACAATGAGCAGTTCTTC	.	few	TRBV20-1	TRBJ2-1
CATSSEAAYSYEQYF	TGTGCCACCAGCAGTGAGGCAGCCTACTCCTACGAGCAGTACTTC	.	many	TRBV15	TRBJ2-7
CASSFLPANTDTQYF	TGTGCCAGCAGCTTCCTGCCCGCCAACACAGATACGCAGTATTTT	.	many	TRBV5-6	TRBJ2-3
CASSLGPKGTQYF	TGTGCCAGCAGCCTGGGCCCTAAGGGGACCCAGTACTTC	.	.	TRBV7-8	TRBJ2-5
CASSYGQESTEAFF	TGCGCCAGCAGCTACGGACAGGAATCAACTGAAGCTTTCTTT	TRBD1	few	TRBV5-1	TRBJ1-1
CASSVGTDYNEQFF	TGCGCCAGCAGCGTAGGGACAGATTACAATGAGCAGTTCTTC	TRBD1	few	TRBV5-1	TRBJ2-1
CASSLGLEQFF	TGCGCCAGCAGCTTGGGTCTTGAGCAGTTCTTC	.	many	TRBV5-1	TRBJ2-1
CASGRRQGTEAFF	TGTGCCAGCGGCCGGCGACAGGGCACTGAAGCTTTCTTT	TRBD1	.	TRBV27	TRBJ1-1
CASSLQPVTDTQYF	TGCGCCAGCAGCTTGCAGCCAGTCACAGATACGCAGTATTTT	.	.	TRBV5-1	TRBJ2-3
CASSPRGTALAGELFF	TGTGCCAGCAGCCCTAGAGGGACAGCTCTCGCCGGGGAGCTGTTTTTT	TRBD1	few	TRBV7-9	TRBJ2-2
CASSQDRGGVWEQYF	TGCGCCAGCAGCCAAGATCGCGGGGGGGTTTGGGAGCAGTACTTC	TRBD2	.	TRBV4-3	TRBJ2-7
CASSQERGNEQYF	TGCGCCAGCAGCCAAGAAAGGGGAAACGAGCAGTACTTC	.	.	TRBV4-1	TRBJ2-7
CASSGAYRSYEQYF	TGCGCCAGCAGCGGGGCCTACAGATCCTACGAGCAGTACTTC	.	few	TRBV4-1	TRBJ2-7
CASSPPRSYNEQFF	TGTGCCAGCAGTCCCCCACGGTCCTACAATGAGCAGTTCTTC	.	.	TRBV6-2/TRBV6-3	TRBJ2-1
CASSFIGQSNYGYTF	TGCGCCAGCAGCTTTATCGGACAGAGCAACTATGGCTACACCTTC	.	.	TRBV5-1	TRBJ1-2
CSARGTSGTTDTQYF	TGCAGTGCTAGGGGGACTAGCGGGACTACAGATACGCAGTATTTT	TRBD2	few	TRBV20-1	TRBJ2-3
CASSLSAAGTDTQYF	TGTGCCAGCAGTTTATCTGCTGCGGGGACAGATACGCAGTATTTT	.	few	TRBV28	TRBJ2-3
CASSLAQGDYGYTF	TGTGCCAGCAGCTTGGCCCAGGGAGACTATGGCTACACCTTC	.	.	TRBV5-6	TRBJ1-2
CASSLASAAGELFF	TGTGCCAGCAGCTTAGCGTCAGCGGCCGGGGAGCTGTTTTTT	.	once	TRBV7-2	TRBJ2-2
CASTPSVSRGYYGYTF	TGTGCCAGCACTCCTTCCGTTTCTCGGGGATACTATGGCTACACCTTC	.	many	TRBV12-3/TRBV12-4	TRBJ1-2
CASSQTDSNQPQHF	TGTGCCAGCAGCCAGACAGATAGCAATCAGCCCCAGCATTTT	.	.	TRBV7-8	TRBJ1-5
CASSLAMGPQHF	TGTGCCAGCAGCCTCGCCATGGGGCCCCAGCATTTT	.	few	TRBV7-6	TRBJ1-5
CASSSRTGGDTGELFF	TGTGCCAGCAGCTCCCGGACAGGCGGGGATACCGGGGAGCTGTTTTTT	.	few	TRBV9	TRBJ2-2
CASSLAGLAGRTDTQYF	TGTGCCAGCAGCTTAGCAGGACTAGCGGGACGCACAGATACGCAGTATTTT	TRBD2	.	TRBV11-2	TRBJ2-3
CASSLGTGLAPQHF	TGTGCCAGCAGCTTAGGCACAGGGCTGGCGCCCCAGCATTTT	.	.	TRBV7-2	TRBJ1-5
CASSQDWSVGQPQHF	TGTGCCAGCAGCCAAGATTGGTCGGTTGGGCAGCCCCAGCATTTT	.	.	TRBV4-2	TRBJ1-5
CGASRLGGANEKLFF	TGCGGTGCTAGCCGTTTAGGGGGGGCTAATGAAAAACTGTTTTTT	.	.	TRBV20-1	TRBJ1-4
CASSLRAANTGELFF	TGTGCCAGCAGTTTACGGGCAGCAAACACCGGGGAGCTGTTTTTT	.	few	TRBV12-3/TRBV12-4	TRBJ2-2
CASSLSTTLDTQYF	TGTGCCAGCAGCTTATCTACCACTTTGGATACGCAGTATTTT	.	few	TRBV7-9	TRBJ2-3
CAGGLGERYNEQFF	TGTGCCGGGGGCCTAGGGGAGCGCTACAATGAGCAGTTCTTC	.	.	TRBV7-9	TRBJ2-1